This T cell receptor beta chain was sequenced in a study of blood T cell repertoires in COVID-19. Method: immunoSEQ multiplex PCR; TCRdb's copy keeps in-frame clones and lacks some. This table has around 150,000 clones, approximately 85% appearing once. CDR3 length equals 18 residues. V lost 1 base, J lost 3 bases, and 12 bases stayed unmatched. CDR1 and CDR2 (germline): MGHDK, SYGVNS. This rearrangement joins TRBV25-1 to TRBJ2-1; TRBD2 matches at 7 bases. The TCR originated in a woman aged 50 to 60 with acute COVID-19. Sequenced sample: PBMCs or T cells enriched from blood (not recorded which). DNA for the CDR3: TGTGCCAGCAGTGAATTCGTAGGTATTGGCGGGAGCTACAATGAGCAGTTCTTC. Translated, it gives CASSEFVGIGGSYNEQFF.